This T cell receptor beta chain was documented in a study of T-cell memory formation after mild COVID-19. Study findings and constraints: Confirmation of SARS-CoV-2 specificity was lacking for second-wave clones peaking day 37. The study detected some responding clones in pre-infection memory, suggesting cross-reactive memory joined. Clones that got smaller from day 15 to 85 had even CD4/CD8, while clones growing later tipped toward CD4+.

In the case of this clonotype: Its antigen is still unknown.

UMIs and sample barcodes were carried by the TCR alpha and TCR beta cDNA libraries that 5'RACE produced using constant-segment primers. TCRdb fed the 5' RACE reads into MiXCR, producing one record per CDR3 protein. Of hundreds of thousands of distinct CDR3 sequences in the sample, approximately 14% are singletons; the top ten hold about 20%. Trimming shortened V by 6 bases and J by 3 bases, and 12 bases separated the two germline ends. The germline V gene encodes CDR1 SGHTA and CDR2 FQGNSA. This CDR3 is built from 15 residues. This receptor was obtained from a man in his late teens or twenties who had mild COVID-19 (a few samples of this study predate the infection). Cell type and time point are not known. The chain couples TRBV7-2 to TRBJ1-6, with a possible D match to TRBD1 (5 bases). The sequenced material came from PBMCs or a T cell subset sorted from them (not recorded which). CDR3 nucleotides: TGTGCCAGCAGGGCAGGGATTAACTATAATTCACCCCTCCACTTT. Translated, it gives CASRAGINYNSPLHF.